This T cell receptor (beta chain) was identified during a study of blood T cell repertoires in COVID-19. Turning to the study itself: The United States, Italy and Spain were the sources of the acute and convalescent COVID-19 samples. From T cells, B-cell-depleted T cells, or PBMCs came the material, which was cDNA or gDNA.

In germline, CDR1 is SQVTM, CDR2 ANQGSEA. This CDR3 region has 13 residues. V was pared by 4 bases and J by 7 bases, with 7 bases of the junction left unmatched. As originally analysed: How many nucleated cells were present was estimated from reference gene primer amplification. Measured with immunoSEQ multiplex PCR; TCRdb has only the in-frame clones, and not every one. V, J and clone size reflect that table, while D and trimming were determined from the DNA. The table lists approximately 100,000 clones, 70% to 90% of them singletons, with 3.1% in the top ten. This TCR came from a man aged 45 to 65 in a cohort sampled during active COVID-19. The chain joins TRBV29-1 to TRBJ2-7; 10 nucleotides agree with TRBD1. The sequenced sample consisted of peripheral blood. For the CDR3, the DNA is TGCAGCGTTGCCGGGACAGGGGTCCGGGAGCAGTACTTC. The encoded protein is CSVAGTGVREQYF.